These 2 T cell receptor beta chains came from one sample sequenced in a study of identical twins. TCRdb reprocessed the 5' RACE reads with MiXCR, giving one entry per CDR3 protein. Among under 500,000 distinct CDR3 sequences listed, about 13% were seen once. In addition, the sample was reused for a study of yellow fever vaccine responses in identical twins.

The sequenced sample consisted of CD4+ T cells sorted from blood. Every receptor here comes from a woman in her late teens or twenties in good health.

The chain combines TRBV5-1 with TRBJ2-1; TRBD1 agrees at 8 bases. The junction had 18 bases not matched to a gene; V was cut back by 4 bases and J by 9 bases. CDR1 and CDR2 (germline): SGHRS, YFSETQ. The CDR3 spans 17 residues. CDR3 nucleotides: TGCGCCAGCAGCGTACAACAGGGGGAGTTGGACAGCGCTGAGCAGTTCTTC. This translates into CASSVQQGELDSAEQFF.

The chain joins TRBV7-6 to TRBJ2-7; D not certain. CDR3 size: 13 residues. V shed 1 base and J shed 7 bases, with 11 bases lying between them. The germline CDR1 and CDR2 sequences are SGHVS and FNYEAQ. CDR3 in DNA: TGTGCCAGCAGCTTAGGTCCTCGAGCGGAGCAGTACTTC. This encodes CASSLGPRAEQYF.